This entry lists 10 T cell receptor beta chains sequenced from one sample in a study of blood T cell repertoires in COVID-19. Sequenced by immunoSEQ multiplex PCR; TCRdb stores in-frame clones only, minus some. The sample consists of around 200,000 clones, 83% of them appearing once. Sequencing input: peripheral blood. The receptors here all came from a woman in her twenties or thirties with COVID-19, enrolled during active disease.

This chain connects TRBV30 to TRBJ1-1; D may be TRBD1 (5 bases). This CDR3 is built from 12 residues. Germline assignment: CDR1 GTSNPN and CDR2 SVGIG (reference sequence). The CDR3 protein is CVLKGRQHEAFF. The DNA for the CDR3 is TGTGTACTCAAGGGTCGACAGCATGAAGCTTTCTTT.

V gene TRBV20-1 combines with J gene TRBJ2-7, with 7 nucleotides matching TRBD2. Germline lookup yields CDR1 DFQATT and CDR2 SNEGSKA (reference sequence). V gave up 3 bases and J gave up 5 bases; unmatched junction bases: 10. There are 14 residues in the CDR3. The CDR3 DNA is TGCAGTGCTAGTGGCGGGAGCTTCCGTAACGAGCAGTACTTC. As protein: CSASGGSFRNEQYF.

The CDR3 nucleotides read TGTGCCAGCTCACCCTTTAGCGGGAACCAAGAGACCCAGTACTTC. It yields the protein CASSPFSGNQETQYF. The gene calls are TRBV18 and TRBJ2-5; 8 bases line up with TRBD2. CDR3 length: 15 residues. Unmatched junction bases numbered 3, after V lost 3 bases and J lost 0 bases. In germline, CDR1 is KGHSH, CDR2 LQKENI.

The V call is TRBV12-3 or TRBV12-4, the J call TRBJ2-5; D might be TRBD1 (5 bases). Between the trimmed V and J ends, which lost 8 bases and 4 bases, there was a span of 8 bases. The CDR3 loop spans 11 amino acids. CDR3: CASRTGETQYF. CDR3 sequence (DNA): TGTGCCAGCCGAACAGGAGAGACCCAGTACTTC.

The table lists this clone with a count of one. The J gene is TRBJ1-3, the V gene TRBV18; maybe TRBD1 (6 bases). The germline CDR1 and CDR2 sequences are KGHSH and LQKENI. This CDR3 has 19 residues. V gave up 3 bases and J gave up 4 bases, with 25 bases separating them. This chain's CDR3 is CASSPKTGREWSGGNTIYF. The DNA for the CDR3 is TGTGCCAGCTCACCGAAGACAGGAAGAGAGTGGAGTGGGGGAAACACCATATATTTT.

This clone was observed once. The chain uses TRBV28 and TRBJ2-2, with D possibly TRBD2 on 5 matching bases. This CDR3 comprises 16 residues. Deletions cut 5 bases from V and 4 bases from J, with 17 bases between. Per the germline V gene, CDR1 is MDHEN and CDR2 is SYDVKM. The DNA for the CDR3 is TGTGCCAGCAGTCTCGCTCGGGGATTCGTCACCGGGGAGCTGTTTTTT. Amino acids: CASSLARGFVTGELFF.

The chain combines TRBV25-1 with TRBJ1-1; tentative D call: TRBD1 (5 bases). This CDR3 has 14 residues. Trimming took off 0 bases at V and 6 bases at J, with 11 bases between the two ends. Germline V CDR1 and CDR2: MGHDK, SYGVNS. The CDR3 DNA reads TGTGCCAGCAGTGAATATAGGGGCGATGCTGAAGCTTTCTTT. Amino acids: CASSEYRGDAEAFF.

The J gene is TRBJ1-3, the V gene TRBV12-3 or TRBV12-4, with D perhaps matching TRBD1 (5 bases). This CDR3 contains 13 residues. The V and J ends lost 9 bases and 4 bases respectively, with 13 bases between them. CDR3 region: CASLRGGGNTIYF. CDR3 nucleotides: TGTGCCAGTCTCCGGGGGGGAGGAAACACCATATATTTT.

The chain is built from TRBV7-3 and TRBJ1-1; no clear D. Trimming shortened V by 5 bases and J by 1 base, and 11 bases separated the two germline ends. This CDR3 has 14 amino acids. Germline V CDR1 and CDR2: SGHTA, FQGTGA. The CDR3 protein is CASSKSSGNTEAFF. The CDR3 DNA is TGTGCCAGCAGCAAATCATCAGGGAACACTGAAGCTTTCTTT.

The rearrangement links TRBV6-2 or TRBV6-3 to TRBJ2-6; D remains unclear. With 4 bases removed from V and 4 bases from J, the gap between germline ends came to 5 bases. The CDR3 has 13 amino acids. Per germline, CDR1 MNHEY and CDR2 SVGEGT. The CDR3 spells CASSLAGANVLTF. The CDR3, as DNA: TGTGCCAGCAGTTTGGCCGGGGCCAACGTCCTGACTTTC.